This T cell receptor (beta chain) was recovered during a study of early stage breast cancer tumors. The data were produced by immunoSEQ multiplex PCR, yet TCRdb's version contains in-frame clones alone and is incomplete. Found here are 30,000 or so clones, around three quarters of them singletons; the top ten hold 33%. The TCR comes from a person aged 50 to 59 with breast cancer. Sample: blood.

The CDR3 nucleotides read TGTGCCAGCAGCTTAGAGCAGGCAAAGTCCTACAATGAGCAGTTCTTC. Its protein product is CASSLEQAKSYNEQFF. The V gene is TRBV7-9, the J gene TRBJ2-1; no definite D call. V lost 1 base, J lost 1 base, and 11 bases lay in between. Germline loops: CDR1 SEHNR, CDR2 FQNEAQ (reference sequence). The CDR3 sequence is 16 residues long.